This is a list of T cell receptor beta chains from one sample in a study of cytomegalovirus exposure and HLA in healthy donors. Profiling relied on immunoSEQ multiplex PCR, and the TCRdb table lists in-frame clones only, not all of them. The sample yields roughly 180,000 clones, 80% to 85% seen once. Input material: PBMCs. The receptors stem from a young woman in good health and CMV-seropositive. Each CDR3 is given with its conserved first and last residue. A D gene is named only where the DNA matches it firmly.

D gene	V gene	J gene	CDR3 length	CDR3 protein	CDR3 DNA
.	TRBV21-1	TRBJ1-4	16	CASSKTDRDLNEKLFF	TGTGCCAGCAGCAAAACGGACAGGGATCTGAATGAAAAACTGTTTTTT
.	TRBV10-3	TRBJ1-1	11	CAISPGEKAFF	TGTGCCATCTCTCCAGGGGAAAAAGCTTTCTTT
TRBD1	TRBV11-3	TRBJ1-6	14	CASSLGQRNSPLHF	TGTGCCAGCAGCTTGGGACAGAGAAATTCACCCCTCCACTTT
.	TRBV7-9	TRBJ1-4	17	CASSLAAGLPRGEKLFF	TGTGCCAGCAGCTTAGCTGCGGGGCTACCTCGAGGGGAAAAACTGTTTTTT
.	TRBV7-6	TRBJ1-2	16	CASSLGWPPSESGYTF	TGTGCCAGCAGCTTAGGCTGGCCCCCATCGGAGAGTGGCTACACCTTC
.	TRBV7-9	TRBJ1-2	14	CASRGGIGTYGYTF	TGTGCCAGCAGGGGAGGTATCGGAACCTATGGCTACACCTTC
.	TRBV28	TRBJ1-2	13	CASSSWVNYGYTF	TGTGCCAGTAGCTCGTGGGTAAACTATGGCTACACCTTC
TRBD1	TRBV7-9	TRBJ1-5	16	CASSSGGTGDNQPQHF	TGTGCCAGCAGCTCAGGGGGGACAGGGGACAATCAGCCCCAGCATTTT
.	TRBV19	TRBJ1-5	17	CASRREHLGGSNQPQHF	TGTGCCAGTAGGCGAGAGCATTTAGGAGGAAGCAATCAGCCCCAGCATTTT
.	TRBV11-2	TRBJ2-3	15	CASSPGRGSTDTQYF	TGTGCCAGCAGCCCAGGGCGGGGCAGCACAGATACGCAGTATTTT
.	TRBV7-9	TRBJ1-2	15	CASSAYPGGDYGYTF	TGTGCCAGCAGCGCCTACCCGGGGGGGGATTATGGCTACACCTTC
TRBD2	TRBV30	TRBJ2-5	14	CAWSEGAGEETQYF	TGTGCCTGGAGTGAGGGAGCGGGGGAAGAGACCCAGTACTTC
TRBD2	TRBV19	TRBJ2-3	14	CASSLSGARDTQYF	TGTGCCAGTAGTCTTAGCGGGGCGAGAGATACGCAGTATTTT